Included here is one T cell receptor (beta chain) sequence, with context. Its target is not known. The same CDR3 arises from other DNA sequences in this sample as well. TCRdb keeps only in-frame clones here, not all; method: immunoSEQ multiplex PCR. Among some 100,000 clones listed, around 92% were seen once. The CDR3 sequence is 12 residues long. Deletions cut 6 bases from V and 2 bases from J, with 10 bases between. The V gene's germline CDR1 is SQVTM and CDR2 ANQGSEA. The source of the sample is a study of siplizumab effects on memory and regulatory T cells. Findings and limits, study-wide: Phenotypic classification as naive or memory proved unattainable for roughly 75-95% of proliferating CD4+ or CD8+ clones. Siplizumab significantly reduced alloreactive sequences traceable to unstimulated CD4+ memory cells. With siplizumab, mappable alloreactive CD4+ clones averaged around 70% Treg-derived, versus roughly 25% in controls.

The TCR was taken from a human donor in good health. The sequencing sample was made of Tregs sorted from blood. This sequence joins TRBV29-1 and TRBJ1-1, with D possibly matching TRBD1 (5 bases). The CDR3 protein is CSVVRVNTEAFF. Here the CDR3 DNA reads TGCAGCGTGGTCAGGGTAAACACTGAAGCTTTCTTT. Looking up the rest from reference TRBV29-1 and TRBJ1-1 gives the full variable domain: SAVISQKPSRDICQRGTSLTIQCQVDSQVTMMFWYRQQPGQSLTLIATANQGSEATYESGFVIDKFPISRPNLTFSTLTVSNMSPEDSSIYLCSVVRVNTEAFFGQGTRLTVV.